One sample yielded the 4 T cell receptor beta chains listed below, sequenced in a study of CD4 and CD8 cells across lung adenocarcinoma regions. One entry per CDR3 protein results from TCRdb running MiXCR on the PCR reads. The sample shows approximately 12,000 distinct CDR3 sequences, around 48% of them seen only once. Sequencing was carried out using CD8+ T cells from the margin of a lung tumor. The receptors shown here come from a female donor with lung adenocarcinoma. The CD4 and CD8 labels of this study may be unreliable.

As regards this clonotype: One junction end does not reproduce the germline sequence, and a read error may be involved. V usage is TRBV7-7 and J usage is TRBJ2-3; TRBD2 is a possible D gene (7 bases). The CDR3 is 18 amino acids. Germline assignment: CDR1 SSHAT and CDR2 FNYEAQ (reference sequence). Here the CDR3 reads CASSPSGGYRGAGDTQYF. CDR3 nucleotides: TGTGCTAGCAGCCCTTCGGGTGGTTATCGGGGGGCCGGAGATACGCAGTATTTT.

The chain joins TRBV6-1 to TRBJ2-2; 10 nucleotides line up with TRBD2. In germline, CDR1 is MNHNS, CDR2 SASEGT. This CDR3 comprises 17 residues. Trimming at V came to 5 bases and at J to 16 bases, leaving 22 bases not matched to a gene. The CDR3 nucleotides read TGTGCCAGCAGTCGAGGACTAGCGGCGGGGAACACCGGGACGCAGTTTTTT. It specifies CASSRGLAAGNTGTQFF.

This clonotype was seen more than once but under ten times. The CDR3, as DNA: TGCGCCAGCAGCCAAGGGACAGGTGACGGCTACACCTTC. Its translation is CASSQGTGDGYTF. V and J are TRBV4-1 and TRBJ1-2; 7 bases are a match to TRBD1. Per the germline V gene, CDR1 is MGHRA and CDR2 is YSYEKL. V shed 1 base and J 8 bases; nucleotides not matched to a gene: 4. The CDR3 has 13 amino acids.

This clonotype was counted at least ten times. V and J are TRBV7-6 and TRBJ2-1; D unresolved. CDR3 size: 13 residues. Trimming removed 4 bases at V and 9 bases at J, with 13 bases between. CDR1 is SGHVS, CDR2 FNYEAQ, per germline. In nucleotides, the CDR3 is TGTGCCAGCAGCTCGCAGTGGGCAAGTGAGCAGTTCTTC. This translates into CASSSQWASEQFF.